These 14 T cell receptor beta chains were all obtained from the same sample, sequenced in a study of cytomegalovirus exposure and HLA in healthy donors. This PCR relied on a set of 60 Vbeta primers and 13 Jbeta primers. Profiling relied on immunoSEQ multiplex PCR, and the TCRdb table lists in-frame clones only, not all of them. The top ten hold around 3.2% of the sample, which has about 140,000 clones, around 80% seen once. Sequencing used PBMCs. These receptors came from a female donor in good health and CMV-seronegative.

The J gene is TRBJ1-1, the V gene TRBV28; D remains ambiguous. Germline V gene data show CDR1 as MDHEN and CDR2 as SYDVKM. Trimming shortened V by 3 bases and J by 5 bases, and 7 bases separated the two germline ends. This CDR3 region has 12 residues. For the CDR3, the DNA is TGTGCCAGCAGTTTTGAGGGTACTGAAGCTTTCTTT. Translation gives CASSFEGTEAFF.

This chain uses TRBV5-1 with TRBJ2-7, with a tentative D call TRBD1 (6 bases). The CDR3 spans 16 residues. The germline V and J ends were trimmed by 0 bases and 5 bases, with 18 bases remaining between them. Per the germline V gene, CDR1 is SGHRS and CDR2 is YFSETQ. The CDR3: CASSLGATGLAHEQYF. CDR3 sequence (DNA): TGCGCCAGCAGCTTGGGGGCGACAGGTTTGGCCCACGAGCAGTACTTC.

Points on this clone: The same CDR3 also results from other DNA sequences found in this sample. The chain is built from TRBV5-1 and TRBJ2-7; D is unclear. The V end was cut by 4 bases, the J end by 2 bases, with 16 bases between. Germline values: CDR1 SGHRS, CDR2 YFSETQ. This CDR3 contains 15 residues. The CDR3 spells CASSPSTGTTYEQYF. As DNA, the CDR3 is TGCGCCAGCAGCCCATCGACGGGTACTACCTACGAGCAGTACTTC.

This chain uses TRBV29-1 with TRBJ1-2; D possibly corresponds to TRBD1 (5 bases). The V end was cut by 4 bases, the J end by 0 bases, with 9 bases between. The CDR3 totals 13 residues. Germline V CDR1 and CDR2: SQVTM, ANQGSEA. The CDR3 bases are TGCAGCGTTGTCGGGGGGGCTAACTATGGCTACACCTTC. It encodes CSVVGGANYGYTF.

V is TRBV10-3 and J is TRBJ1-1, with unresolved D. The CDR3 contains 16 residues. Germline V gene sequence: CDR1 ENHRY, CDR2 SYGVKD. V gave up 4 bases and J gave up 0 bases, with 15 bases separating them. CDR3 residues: CAISGTRKRVNTEAFF. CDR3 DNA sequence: TGTGCCATCAGTGGGACGAGGAAGAGGGTGAACACTGAAGCTTTCTTT.

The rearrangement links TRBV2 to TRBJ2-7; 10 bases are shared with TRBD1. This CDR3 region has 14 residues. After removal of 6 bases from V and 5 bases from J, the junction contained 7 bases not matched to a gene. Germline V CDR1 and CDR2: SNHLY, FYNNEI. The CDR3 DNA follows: TGTGCCAGCAGCCTCGACAGGGGGCCCCACGAGCAGTACTTC. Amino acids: CASSLDRGPHEQYF.

The CDR3 DNA sequence: TGTGCCTGGAGTGGTTGGGCAGGGAAAACCGGGGAGCTGTTTTTT. Its protein is CAWSGWAGKTGELFF. This rearrangement joins TRBV30 to TRBJ2-2; perhaps TRBD1 as D (5 bases). The CDR3 spans 15 residues. V was clipped by 1 base and J by 5 bases, with 14 bases between them. The germline gives CDR1 GTSNPN, CDR2 SVGIG (reference sequence).

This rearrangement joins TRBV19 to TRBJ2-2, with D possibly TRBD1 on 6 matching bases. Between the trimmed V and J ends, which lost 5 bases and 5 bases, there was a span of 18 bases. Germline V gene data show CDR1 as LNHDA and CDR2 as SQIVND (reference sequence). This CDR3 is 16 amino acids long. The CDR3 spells CASSARPVQGTGELFF. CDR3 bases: TGTGCCAGTAGTGCCAGGCCGGTCCAGGGGACCGGGGAGCTGTTTTTT.

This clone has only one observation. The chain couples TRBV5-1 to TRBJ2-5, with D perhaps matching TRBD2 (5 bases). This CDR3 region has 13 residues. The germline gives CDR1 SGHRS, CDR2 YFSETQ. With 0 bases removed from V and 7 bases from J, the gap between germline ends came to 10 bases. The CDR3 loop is CASSLAGVSTQYF. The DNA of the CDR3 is TGCGCCAGCAGCTTGGCCGGGGTGTCGACCCAGTACTTC.

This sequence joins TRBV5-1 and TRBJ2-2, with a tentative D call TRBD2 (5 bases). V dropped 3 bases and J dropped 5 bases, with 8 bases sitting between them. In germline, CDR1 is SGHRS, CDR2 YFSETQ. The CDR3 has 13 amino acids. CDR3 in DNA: TGCGCCAGCAGCTCCGAGGGAACCGGGGAGCTGTTTTTT. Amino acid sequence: CASSSEGTGELFF. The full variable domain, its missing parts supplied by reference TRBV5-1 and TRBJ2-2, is KAGVTQTPRYLIKTRGQQVTLSCSPISGHRSVSWYQQTPGQGLQFLFEYFSETQRNKGNFPGRFSGRQFSNSRSEMNVSTLELGDSALYLCASSSEGTGELFFGEGSRLTVL.

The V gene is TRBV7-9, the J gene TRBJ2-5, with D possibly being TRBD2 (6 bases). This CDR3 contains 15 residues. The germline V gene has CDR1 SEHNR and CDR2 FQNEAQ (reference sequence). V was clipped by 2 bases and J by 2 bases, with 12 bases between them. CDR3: CASSLIAGPQETQYF. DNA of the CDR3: TGTGCCAGCAGCTTAATCGCGGGGCCACAAGAGACCCAGTACTTC.

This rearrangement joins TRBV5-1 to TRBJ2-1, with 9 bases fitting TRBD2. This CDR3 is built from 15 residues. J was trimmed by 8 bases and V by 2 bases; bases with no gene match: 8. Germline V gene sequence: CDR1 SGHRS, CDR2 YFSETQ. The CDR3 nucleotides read TGCGCCAGCAGCTTAAGGGTAGCGGGAGTGGATGAGCAGTTCTTC. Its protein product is CASSLRVAGVDEQFF.

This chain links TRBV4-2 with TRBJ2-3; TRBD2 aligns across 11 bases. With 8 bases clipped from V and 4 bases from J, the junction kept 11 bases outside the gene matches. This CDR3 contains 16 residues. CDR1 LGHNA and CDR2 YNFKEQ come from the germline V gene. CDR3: CASGLAGGKWADTQYF. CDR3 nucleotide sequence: TGTGCCAGCGGGCTAGCGGGAGGAAAGTGGGCAGATACGCAGTATTTT.

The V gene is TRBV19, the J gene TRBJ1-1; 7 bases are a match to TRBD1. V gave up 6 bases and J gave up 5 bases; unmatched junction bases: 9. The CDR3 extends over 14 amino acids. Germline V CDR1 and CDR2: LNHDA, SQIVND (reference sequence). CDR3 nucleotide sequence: TGTGCCAGTAGGACGGACAGGACGGGAACTGAAGCTTTCTTT. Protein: CASRTDRTGTEAFF.